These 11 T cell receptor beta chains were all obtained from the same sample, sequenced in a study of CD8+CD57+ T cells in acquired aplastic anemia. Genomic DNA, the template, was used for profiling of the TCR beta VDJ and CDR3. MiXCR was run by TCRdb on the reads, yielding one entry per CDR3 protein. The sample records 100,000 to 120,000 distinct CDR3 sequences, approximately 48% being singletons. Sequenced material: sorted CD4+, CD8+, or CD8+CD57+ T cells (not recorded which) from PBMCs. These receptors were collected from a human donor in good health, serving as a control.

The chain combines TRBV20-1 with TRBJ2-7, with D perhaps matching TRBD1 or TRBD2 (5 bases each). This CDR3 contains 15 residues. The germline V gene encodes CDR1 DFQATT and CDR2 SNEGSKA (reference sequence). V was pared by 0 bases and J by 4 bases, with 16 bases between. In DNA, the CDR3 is TGCAGTGCTAGAGACTCCCAACGGGGCTCGTACGAGCAGTACTTC. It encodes CSARDSQRGSYEQYF.

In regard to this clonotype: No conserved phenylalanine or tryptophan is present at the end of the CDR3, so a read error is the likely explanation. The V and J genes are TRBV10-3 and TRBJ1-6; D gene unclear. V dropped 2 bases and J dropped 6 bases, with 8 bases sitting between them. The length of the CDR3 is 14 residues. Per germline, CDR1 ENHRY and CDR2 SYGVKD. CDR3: CAISEGLSNSPLHL. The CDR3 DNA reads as TGTGCCATCAGTGAGGGACTGTCTAATTCACCCCTCCACCTT.

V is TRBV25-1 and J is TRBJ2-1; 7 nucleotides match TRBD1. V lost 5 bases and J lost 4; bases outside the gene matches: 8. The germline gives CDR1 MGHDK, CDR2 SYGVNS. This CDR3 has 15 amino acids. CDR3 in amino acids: CASSLVRTGYNEQFF. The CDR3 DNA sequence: TGTGCCAGCAGTTTGGTTAGGACAGGTTACAATGAGCAGTTCTTC.

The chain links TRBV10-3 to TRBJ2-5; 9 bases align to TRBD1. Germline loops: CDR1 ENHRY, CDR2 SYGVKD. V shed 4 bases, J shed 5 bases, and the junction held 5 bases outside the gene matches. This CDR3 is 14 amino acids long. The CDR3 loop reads CAISGTGGAETQYF. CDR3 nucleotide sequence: TGTGCCATCAGTGGAACAGGGGGCGCGGAGACCCAGTACTTC.

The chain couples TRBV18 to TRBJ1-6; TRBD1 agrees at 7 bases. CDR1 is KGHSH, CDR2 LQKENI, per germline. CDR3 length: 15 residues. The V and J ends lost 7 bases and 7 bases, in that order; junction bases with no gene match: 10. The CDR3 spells CASYHQGQNNSPLHF. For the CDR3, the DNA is TGTGCCAGCTATCACCAGGGACAGAACAATTCACCCCTCCACTTT.

CDR3 sequence: CASSIARGEAFF. The CDR3 nucleotides read TGTGCCAGTAGTATCGCCAGGGGTGAAGCTTTCTTT. This chain links TRBV19 with TRBJ1-1, with D maybe TRBD1 (6 bases). CDR3 length: 12 amino acids. V was trimmed by 3 bases and J by 7 bases, leaving 9 bases between them. Germline V gene data show CDR1 as LNHDA and CDR2 as SQIVND (reference sequence).

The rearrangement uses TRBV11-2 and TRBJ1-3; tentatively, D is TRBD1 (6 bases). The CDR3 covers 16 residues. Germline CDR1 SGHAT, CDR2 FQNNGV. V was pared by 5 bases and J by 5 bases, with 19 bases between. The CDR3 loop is CASSPRQVWVRNTIYF. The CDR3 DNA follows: TGTGCCAGCAGCCCACGACAGGTTTGGGTGAGAAACACCATATATTTT.

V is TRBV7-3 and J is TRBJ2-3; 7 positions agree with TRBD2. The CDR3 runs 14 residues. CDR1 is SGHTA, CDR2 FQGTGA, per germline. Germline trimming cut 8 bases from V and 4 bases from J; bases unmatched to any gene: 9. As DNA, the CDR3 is TGTGCCAGCGGCCTAACGGGGGGAGCAGATACGCAGTATTTT. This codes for CASGLTGGADTQYF.

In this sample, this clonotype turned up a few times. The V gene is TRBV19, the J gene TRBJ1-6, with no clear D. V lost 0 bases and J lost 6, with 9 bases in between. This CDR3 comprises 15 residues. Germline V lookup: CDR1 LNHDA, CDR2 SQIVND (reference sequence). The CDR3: CASSIDEGSNSPLHF. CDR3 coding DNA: TGTGCCAGTAGTATAGATGAGGGCAGTAATTCACCCCTCCACTTT. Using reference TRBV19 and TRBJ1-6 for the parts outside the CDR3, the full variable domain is DGGITQSPKYLFRKEGQNVTLSCEQNLNHDAMYWYRQDPGQGLRLIYYSQIVNDFQKGDIAEGYSVSREKKESFPLTVTSAQKNPTAFYLCASSIDEGSNSPLHFGNGTRLTVT.

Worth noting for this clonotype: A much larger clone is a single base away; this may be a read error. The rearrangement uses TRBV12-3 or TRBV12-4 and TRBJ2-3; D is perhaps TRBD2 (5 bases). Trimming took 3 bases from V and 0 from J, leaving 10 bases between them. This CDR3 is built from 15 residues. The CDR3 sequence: CASSFPADSTDTQYF. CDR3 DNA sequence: TGTGCCAGCAGTTTTCCAGCGGACAGCACAGATACGCAGTATTTT.

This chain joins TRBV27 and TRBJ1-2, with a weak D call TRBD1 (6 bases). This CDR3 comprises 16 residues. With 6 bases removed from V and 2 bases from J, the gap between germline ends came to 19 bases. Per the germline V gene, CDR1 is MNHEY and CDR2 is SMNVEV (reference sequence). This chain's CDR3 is CASSLSEGGGNYGYTF. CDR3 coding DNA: TGTGCCAGCAGCTTGTCGGAGGGCGGGGGCAACTATGGCTACACCTTC.